This is a list of T cell receptor beta chains from one sample in a study of blood T cells in healthy people across ages. TCRdb reanalysed the 5' RACE reads using MiXCR and keeps one entry per CDR3 protein. The table shows about 1 million distinct CDR3 sequences, with around 45% occurring only once. The sequencing input was blood. The receptors stem from a woman aged 55 to 70 in good health. The CDR3 runs from the conserved cysteine through the conserved F or W. Each record gives: clone size, D gene, V gene, J gene, CDR3 DNA, CDR3 protein. D genes are given only for firm matches. A clone size is listed for some rows: how often the clone was seen (once, few, many), or a class if it is expanded.

size: once; D: TRBD1; V: TRBV2; J: TRBJ2-4; DNA: TGTGCCAGCAGTGAACTGGGACAGGGGGCGATTCAGTACTTC; CDR3: CASSELGQGAIQYF
size: .; D: TRBD2; V: TRBV5-4; J: TRBJ2-5; DNA: TGTGCCAGCAGCGCGGCTAGCGGAACGACCCAGTACTTC; CDR3: CASSAASGTTQYF
size: .; D: TRBD1; V: TRBV27; J: TRBJ2-7; DNA: TGTGCCAGCAGTTTAGTCGGACAGGGAGCGGTCTACGAGCAGTACTTC; CDR3: CASSLVGQGAVYEQYF
size: .; D: TRBD1; V: TRBV7-2; J: TRBJ2-1; DNA: TGTGCCAGCAGCTCCGGGACAGGGGGCATATCTGAGCAGTTCTTC; CDR3: CASSSGTGGISEQFF
size: .; D: TRBD2; V: TRBV27; J: TRBJ2-3; DNA: TGTGCCAGCAGTTTATACCCCTCACTAGCGGGAGCGACAGATACGCAGTATTTT; CDR3: CASSLYPSLAGATDTQYF
size: .; D: TRBD2; V: TRBV6-2/TRBV6-3; J: TRBJ2-5; DNA: TGTGCCAGCAGTTCCCCGACTAGCGCGACCCAAGAGACCCAGTACTTC; CDR3: CASSSPTSATQETQYF
size: once; D: TRBD2; V: TRBV11-2; J: TRBJ2-3; DNA: TGTGCCAGCAGCTTTCGTTCACATAGCGGGAGGGCCACAGATACGCAGTATTTT; CDR3: CASSFRSHSGRATDTQYF
size: .; D: TRBD2; V: TRBV10-3; J: TRBJ2-5; DNA: TGTGCCATCAGTGAGTCCGGACTAGGAGAGACCCAGTACTTC; CDR3: CAISESGLGETQYF
size: many; D: .; V: TRBV29-1; J: TRBJ2-3; DNA: TGCAGCGTTTTCGAAGATACGCAGTATTTT; CDR3: CSVFEDTQYF
size: .; D: .; V: TRBV21-1; J: TRBJ2-1; DNA: TGTGCCAGCAGTCCAGACCAGGTTTACAATGAGCAGTTCTTC; CDR3: CASSPDQVYNEQFF
size: .; D: .; V: TRBV29-1; J: TRBJ2-5; DNA: TGCAGCGTTGATTGGGCAGCATCCCAAGAGACCCAGTACTTC; CDR3: CSVDWAASQETQYF
size: .; D: .; V: TRBV29-1; J: TRBJ2-6; DNA: TGCAGCGTTGGTGTCCTTGGGGCCAACGTCCTGACTTTC; CDR3: CSVGVLGANVLTF
size: .; D: .; V: TRBV10-3; J: TRBJ2-5; DNA: TGTGCCATCAGTGGGTTAGCCACAGAGACCCAGTACTTC; CDR3: CAISGLATETQYF
size: few; D: .; V: TRBV5-1; J: TRBJ2-6; DNA: TGCGCCAGCAGCTACGGGGTTCCTGGGGCTGGGGCCAACGTCCTGACTTTC; CDR3: CASSYGVPGAGANVLTF
size: .; D: .; V: TRBV3-1; J: TRBJ2-7; DNA: TGTGCCAGCAGCCAAGGCCCCAGTGGCGAGCAGTACTTC; CDR3: CASSQGPSGEQYF
size: .; D: .; V: TRBV7-8; J: TRBJ2-7; DNA: TGTGCCAGCAGCTTCGGTAGCGTGAGCGAGCAGTACTTC; CDR3: CASSFGSVSEQYF
size: few; D: .; V: TRBV29-1; J: TRBJ1-5; DNA: TGCAGCGTCGGGGACGTAGATAGCAATCAGCCCCAGCATTTT; CDR3: CSVGDVDSNQPQHF
size: once; D: .; V: TRBV7-6; J: TRBJ2-7; DNA: TGTGCCAGCAGCTTGGAAGTGGGGCACTACGAGCAGTACTTC; CDR3: CASSLEVGHYEQYF
size: few; D: .; V: TRBV7-2; J: TRBJ2-3; DNA: TGTGCCAGCAGCCCTTTGAGCACTGGGGATACGCAGTATTTT; CDR3: CASSPLSTGDTQYF
size: few; D: TRBD1; V: TRBV6-1; J: TRBJ2-7; DNA: TGTGCCAGCAGTGAATGGCCACAGGGGGCCTACGAGCAGTACTTC; CDR3: CASSEWPQGAYEQYF
size: few; D: TRBD1; V: TRBV27; J: TRBJ1-6; DNA: TGTGCCAGCAGGATGGGACAGTTAAATTCACCCCTCCACTTT; CDR3: CASRMGQLNSPLHF
size: .; D: .; V: TRBV20-1; J: TRBJ2-3; DNA: TGCAGTGCTAGGGCACTAGTGGGAGAGGCAGATACGCAGTATTTT; CDR3: CSARALVGEADTQYF
size: .; D: .; V: TRBV18; J: TRBJ2-7; DNA: TGTGCCAGCTCACCAGGGGGGGCCAGCTCCTACGAGCAGTACTTC; CDR3: CASSPGGASSYEQYF
size: .; D: .; V: TRBV5-1; J: TRBJ2-3; DNA: TGCGCCAGCAGCTTGGCGCCGGGACCTTTACGGGCAGATACGCAGTATTTT; CDR3: CASSLAPGPLRADTQYF
size: many; D: .; V: TRBV20-1; J: TRBJ1-4; DNA: TGCAGTGCAAAAAGGTCCTTGGGAACTAATGAAAAACTGTTTTTT; CDR3: CSAKRSLGTNEKLFF
size: .; D: .; V: TRBV29-1; J: TRBJ2-7; DNA: TGCAGCGTTGAAATCCCTAGCGAACCACCCAACTCCTACGAGCAGTACTTC; CDR3: CSVEIPSEPPNSYEQYF
size: few; D: TRBD1; V: TRBV5-1; J: TRBJ2-7; DNA: TGCGCCAGCAGCTGGATCGGGACAGGGACTTACGAGCAGTACTTC; CDR3: CASSWIGTGTYEQYF
size: few; D: .; V: TRBV5-1; J: TRBJ2-7; DNA: TGCGCCAGCAGCAAACAGGGTCCCCTTCGCGAGCAGTACTTC; CDR3: CASSKQGPLREQYF
size: .; D: TRBD1; V: TRBV20-1; J: TRBJ2-7; DNA: TGCAGTGCTAGTCCCGGACAGGGAAGCTCCTACGAGCAGTACTTC; CDR3: CSASPGQGSSYEQYF
size: .; D: .; V: TRBV27; J: TRBJ1-4; DNA: TGTGCCACCCGAACCACAGGGAGGAATGAAAAACTGTTTTTT; CDR3: CATRTTGRNEKLFF
size: .; D: .; V: TRBV11-2; J: TRBJ1-2; DNA: TGTGCCAGCAGCTTAAAGGAAGGTCGTAACTATGGCTACACCTTC; CDR3: CASSLKEGRNYGYTF
size: .; D: TRBD2; V: TRBV10-3; J: TRBJ2-3; DNA: TGTGCCATCAGTGACACTAGCGGGGCCTACACAGATACGCAGTATTTT; CDR3: CAISDTSGAYTDTQYF
size: many; D: .; V: TRBV11-1; J: TRBJ2-7; DNA: TGTGCCAGCAGCCGGCTGGGGAGCAAGCGGGAGCAGTACTTC; CDR3: CASSRLGSKREQYF
size: .; D: TRBD2; V: TRBV20-1; J: TRBJ2-1; DNA: TGCAGTGCTGAAAAGCGGGAGTCCTACAATGAGCAGTTCTTC; CDR3: CSAEKRESYNEQFF
size: few; D: TRBD1; V: TRBV15; J: TRBJ2-1; DNA: TGTGCCACCAGCACCGGACAGGGCAGCAATGAGCAGTTCTTC; CDR3: CATSTGQGSNEQFF
size: once; D: .; V: TRBV7-9; J: TRBJ1-2; DNA: TGTGCCAGCAGCCTATACAGTGGCTACACCTTC; CDR3: CASSLYSGYTF
size: .; D: .; V: TRBV3-1; J: TRBJ2-7; DNA: TGTGCCAGCATCCAAGGGAGCTCCTACGAGCAGTACTTC; CDR3: CASIQGSSYEQYF
size: .; D: .; V: TRBV18; J: TRBJ1-4; DNA: TGTGCCAGCTCACCCAAACGGCGTAGGAACACAACTAATGAAAAACTGTTTTTT; CDR3: CASSPKRRRNTTNEKLFF
size: once; D: TRBD1; V: TRBV9; J: TRBJ2-7; DNA: TGTGCCAGCAGCACTACAGGGGGCGGTCTCGGCGAGCAGTACTTC; CDR3: CASSTTGGGLGEQYF
size: few; D: TRBD1; V: TRBV20-1; J: TRBJ2-7; DNA: TGCAGTGCTCCGACAGGGGCACCGGGAGAGCAGTACTTC; CDR3: CSAPTGAPGEQYF